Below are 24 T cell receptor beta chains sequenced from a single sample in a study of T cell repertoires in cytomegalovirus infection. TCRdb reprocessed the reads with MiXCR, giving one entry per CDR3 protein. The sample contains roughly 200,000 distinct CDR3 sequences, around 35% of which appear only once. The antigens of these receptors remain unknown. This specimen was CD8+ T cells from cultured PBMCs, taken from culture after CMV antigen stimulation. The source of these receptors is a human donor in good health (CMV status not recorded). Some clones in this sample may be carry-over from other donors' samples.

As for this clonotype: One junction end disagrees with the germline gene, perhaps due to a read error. The CDR3 reads CARSYSWGGGTEAFF. The CDR3 DNA reads TGTGCCAGAAGTTACTCGTGGGGCGGAGGGACTGAAGCTTTCTTT. The chain combines TRBV6-2 or TRBV6-3 with TRBJ1-1, with D possibly being TRBD1 (5 bases). The germline gives CDR1 MNHEY, CDR2 SVGEGT. This CDR3 spans 15 amino acids.

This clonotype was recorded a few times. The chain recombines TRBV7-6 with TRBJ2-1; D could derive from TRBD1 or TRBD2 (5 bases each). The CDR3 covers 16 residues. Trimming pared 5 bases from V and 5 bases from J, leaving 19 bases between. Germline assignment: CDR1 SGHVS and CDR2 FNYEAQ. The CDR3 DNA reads TGTGCCAGCAGCCCCCTCCGGGGCGGATTAGACAATGAGCAGTTCTTC. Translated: CASSPLRGGLDNEQFF. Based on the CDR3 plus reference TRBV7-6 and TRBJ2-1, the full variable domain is GAGVSQSPRYKVTKRGQDVALRCDPISGHVSLYWYRQALGQGPEFLTYFNYEAQQDKSGLPNDRFSAERPEGSISTLTIQRTEQRDSAMYRCASSPLRGGLDNEQFFGPGTRLTVL.

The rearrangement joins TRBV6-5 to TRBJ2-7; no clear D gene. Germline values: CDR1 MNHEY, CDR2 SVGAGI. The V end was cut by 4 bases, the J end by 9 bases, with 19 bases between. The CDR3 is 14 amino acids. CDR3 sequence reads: CASSSLPTILGQYF. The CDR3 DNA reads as TGTGCCAGCAGTTCCCTCCCGACAATATTAGGGCAGTACTTC.

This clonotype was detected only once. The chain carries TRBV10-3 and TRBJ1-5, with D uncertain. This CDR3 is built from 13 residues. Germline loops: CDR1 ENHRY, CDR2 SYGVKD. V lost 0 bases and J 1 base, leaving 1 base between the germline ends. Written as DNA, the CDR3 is TGTGCCATCAGTGAGTCAAGCAATCAGCCCCAGCATTTT. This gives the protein CAISESSNQPQHF.

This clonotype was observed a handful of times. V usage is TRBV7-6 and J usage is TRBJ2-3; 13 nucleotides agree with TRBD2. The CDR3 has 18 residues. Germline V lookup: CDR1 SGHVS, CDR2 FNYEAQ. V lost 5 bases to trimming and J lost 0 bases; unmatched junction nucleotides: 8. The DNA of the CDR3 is TGTGCCAGCAGCCCGGGGACTAGCGGGGTCCCCAGCACAGATACGCAGTATTTT. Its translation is CASSPGTSGVPSTDTQYF.

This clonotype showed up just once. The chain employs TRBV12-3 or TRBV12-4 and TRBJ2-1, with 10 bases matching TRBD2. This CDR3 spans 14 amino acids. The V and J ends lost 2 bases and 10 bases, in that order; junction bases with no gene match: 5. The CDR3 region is CASSLWTSGREQFF. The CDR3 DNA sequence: TGTGCCAGCAGTTTATGGACTAGCGGCCGGGAGCAGTTCTTC.

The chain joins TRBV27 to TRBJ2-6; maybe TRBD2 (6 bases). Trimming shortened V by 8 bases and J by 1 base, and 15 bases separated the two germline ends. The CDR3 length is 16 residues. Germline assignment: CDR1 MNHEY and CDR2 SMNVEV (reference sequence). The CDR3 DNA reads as TGTGCCAGCGGATCGGGAGTCGGGTCTGGGGCCAACGTCCTGACTTTC. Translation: CASGSGVGSGANVLTF.

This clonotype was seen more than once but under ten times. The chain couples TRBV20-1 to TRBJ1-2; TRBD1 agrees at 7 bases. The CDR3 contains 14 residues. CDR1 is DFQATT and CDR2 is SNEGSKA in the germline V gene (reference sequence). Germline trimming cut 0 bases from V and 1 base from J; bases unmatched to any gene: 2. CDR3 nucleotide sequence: TGCAGTGCTAGAGATAGGGACAGTAACTATGGCTACACCTTC. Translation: CSARDRDSNYGYTF.

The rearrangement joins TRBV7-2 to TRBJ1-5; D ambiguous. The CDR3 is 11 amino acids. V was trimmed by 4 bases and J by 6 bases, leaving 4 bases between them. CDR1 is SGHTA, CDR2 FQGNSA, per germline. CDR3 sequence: CASSSGQPQHF. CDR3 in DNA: TGTGCCAGCAGCTCGGGTCAGCCCCAGCATTTT.

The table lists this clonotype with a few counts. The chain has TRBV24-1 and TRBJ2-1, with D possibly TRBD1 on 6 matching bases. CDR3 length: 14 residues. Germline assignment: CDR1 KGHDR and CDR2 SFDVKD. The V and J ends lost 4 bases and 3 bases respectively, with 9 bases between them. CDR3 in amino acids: CATSEGAGYNEQFF. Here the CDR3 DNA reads TGTGCCACCAGTGAGGGGGCTGGCTACAATGAGCAGTTCTTC.

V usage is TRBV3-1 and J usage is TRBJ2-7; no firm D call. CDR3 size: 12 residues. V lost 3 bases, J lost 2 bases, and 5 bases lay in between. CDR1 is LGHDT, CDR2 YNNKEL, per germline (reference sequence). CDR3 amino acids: CASSQLPYEQYF. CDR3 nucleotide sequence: TGTGCCAGCAGCCAGCTGCCCTACGAGCAGTACTTC.

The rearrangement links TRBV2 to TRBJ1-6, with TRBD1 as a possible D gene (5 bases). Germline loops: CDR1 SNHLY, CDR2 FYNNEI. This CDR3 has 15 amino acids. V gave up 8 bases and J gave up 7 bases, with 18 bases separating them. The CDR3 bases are TGTGCCAGCGGGGAACGGAAGGGGAGGAATTCACCCCTCCACTTT. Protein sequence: CASGERKGRNSPLHF. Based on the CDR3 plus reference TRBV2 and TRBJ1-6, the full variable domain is EPEVTQTPSHQVTQMGQEVILRCVPISNHLYFYWYRQILGQKVEFLVSFYNNEISEKSEIFDDQFSVERPDGSNFTLKIRSTKLEDSAMYFCASGERKGRNSPLHFGNGTRLTVT.

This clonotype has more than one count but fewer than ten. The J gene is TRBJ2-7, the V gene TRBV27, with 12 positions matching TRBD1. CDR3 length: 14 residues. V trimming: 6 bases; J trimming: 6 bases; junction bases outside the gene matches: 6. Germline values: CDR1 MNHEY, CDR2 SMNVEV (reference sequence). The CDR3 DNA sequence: TGTGCCAGCAGCCCCGGGACAGGGGGCGTCGAGCAGTACTTC. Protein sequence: CASSPGTGGVEQYF.

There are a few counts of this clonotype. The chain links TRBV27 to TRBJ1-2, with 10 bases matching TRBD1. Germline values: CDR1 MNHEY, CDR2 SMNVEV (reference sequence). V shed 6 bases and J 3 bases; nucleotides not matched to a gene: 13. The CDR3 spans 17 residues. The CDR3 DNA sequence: TGTGCCAGCAGCCTCACCCGACAGGGGGCACTCGACTATGGCTACACCTTC. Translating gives CASSLTRQGALDYGYTF.

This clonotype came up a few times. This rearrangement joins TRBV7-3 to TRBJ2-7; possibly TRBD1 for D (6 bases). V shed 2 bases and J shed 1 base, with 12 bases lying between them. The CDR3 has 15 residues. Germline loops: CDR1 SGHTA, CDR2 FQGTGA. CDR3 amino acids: CASSLWGTHSYEQYF. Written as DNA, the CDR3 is TGTGCCAGCAGCTTATGGGGGACACATTCCTACGAGCAGTACTTC.

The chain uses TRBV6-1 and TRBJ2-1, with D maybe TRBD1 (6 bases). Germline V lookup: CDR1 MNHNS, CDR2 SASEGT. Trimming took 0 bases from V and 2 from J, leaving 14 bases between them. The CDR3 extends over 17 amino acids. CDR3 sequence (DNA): TGTGCCAGCAGTGAAGCTTTAGACAGGCAAACCTACAATGAGCAGTTCTTC. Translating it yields CASSEALDRQTYNEQFF.

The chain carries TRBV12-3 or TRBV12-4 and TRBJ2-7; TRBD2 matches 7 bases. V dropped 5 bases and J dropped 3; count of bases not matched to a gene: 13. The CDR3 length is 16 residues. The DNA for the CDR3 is TGTGCCAGCAGTCCATCCTTGGCGGGAGACTTCTACGAGCAGTACTTC. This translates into CASSPSLAGDFYEQYF.

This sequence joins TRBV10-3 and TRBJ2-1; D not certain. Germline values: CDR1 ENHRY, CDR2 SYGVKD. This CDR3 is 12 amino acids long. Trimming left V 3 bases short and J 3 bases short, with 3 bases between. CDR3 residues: CAISDNYNEQFF. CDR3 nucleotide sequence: TGTGCCATCAGTGACAACTACAATGAGCAGTTCTTC.

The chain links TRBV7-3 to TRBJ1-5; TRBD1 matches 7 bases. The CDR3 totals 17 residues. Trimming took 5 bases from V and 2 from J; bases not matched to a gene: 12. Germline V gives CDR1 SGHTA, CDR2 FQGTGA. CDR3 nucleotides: TGTGCCAGCAGCGACGTCTTCAGACAGGGTGGCAATCAGCCCCAGCATTTT. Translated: CASSDVFRQGGNQPQHF.

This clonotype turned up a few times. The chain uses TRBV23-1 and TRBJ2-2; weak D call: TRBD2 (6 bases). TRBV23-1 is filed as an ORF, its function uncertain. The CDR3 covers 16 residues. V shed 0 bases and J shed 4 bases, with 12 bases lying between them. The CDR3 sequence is CASSQSRRESTGELFF. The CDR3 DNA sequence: TGCGCCAGCAGTCAATCGCGACGGGAGAGCACCGGGGAGCTGTTTTTT.

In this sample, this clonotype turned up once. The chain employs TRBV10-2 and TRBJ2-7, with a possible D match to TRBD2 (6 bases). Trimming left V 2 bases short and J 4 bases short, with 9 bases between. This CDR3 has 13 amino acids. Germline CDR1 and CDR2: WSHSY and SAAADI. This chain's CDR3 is CASSEDGRYEQYF. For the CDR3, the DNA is TGCGCCAGCAGTGAGGACGGGAGATACGAGCAGTACTTC.

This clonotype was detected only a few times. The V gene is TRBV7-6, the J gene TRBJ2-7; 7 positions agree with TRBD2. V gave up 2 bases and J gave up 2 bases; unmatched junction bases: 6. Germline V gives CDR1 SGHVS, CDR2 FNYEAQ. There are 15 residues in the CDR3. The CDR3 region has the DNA TGTGCCAGCAGCTTATTCTGGGAGGGCCCCTACGAGCAGTACTTC. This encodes CASSLFWEGPYEQYF. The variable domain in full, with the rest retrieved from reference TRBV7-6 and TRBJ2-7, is GAGVSQSPRYKVTKRGQDVALRCDPISGHVSLYWYRQALGQGPEFLTYFNYEAQQDKSGLPNDRFSAERPEGSISTLTIQRTEQRDSAMYRCASSLFWEGPYEQYFGPGTRLTVT.

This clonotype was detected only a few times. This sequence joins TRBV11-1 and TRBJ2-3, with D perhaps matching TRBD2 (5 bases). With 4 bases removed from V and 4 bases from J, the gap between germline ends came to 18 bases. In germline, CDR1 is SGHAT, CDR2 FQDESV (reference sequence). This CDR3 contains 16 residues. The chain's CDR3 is CASSSPPGQEADTQYF. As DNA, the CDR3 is TGTGCCAGCAGCTCCCCCCCGGGTCAGGAGGCAGATACGCAGTATTTT.

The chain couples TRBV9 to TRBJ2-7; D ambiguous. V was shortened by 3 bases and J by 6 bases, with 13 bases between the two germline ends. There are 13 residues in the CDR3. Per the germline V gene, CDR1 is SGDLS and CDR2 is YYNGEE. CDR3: CASSAATGLEQYF. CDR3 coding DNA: TGTGCCAGCAGCGCCGCGACCGGGCTCGAGCAGTACTTC.